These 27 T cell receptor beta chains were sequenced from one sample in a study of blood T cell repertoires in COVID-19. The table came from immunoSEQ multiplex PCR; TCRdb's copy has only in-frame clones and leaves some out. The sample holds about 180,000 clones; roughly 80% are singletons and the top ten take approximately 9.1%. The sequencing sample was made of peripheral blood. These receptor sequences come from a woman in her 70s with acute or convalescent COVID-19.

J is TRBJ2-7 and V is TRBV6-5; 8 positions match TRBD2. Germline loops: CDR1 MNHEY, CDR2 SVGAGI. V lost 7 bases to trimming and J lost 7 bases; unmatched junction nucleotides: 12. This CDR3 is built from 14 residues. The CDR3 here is CASTRGGASGEQYF. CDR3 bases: TGTGCCAGCACCCGGGGGGGGGCCTCTGGGGAGCAGTACTTC.

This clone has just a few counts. CDR3 bases: TGTGCCAGCAGCCGGTCGTTTAGCGGGGACTCCTACGAGCAGTACTTC. This translates into CASSRSFSGDSYEQYF. The V and J genes are TRBV3-1 (or the pseudogene TRBV3-2) and TRBJ2-7; TRBD2 matches 8 bases. This CDR3 spans 16 amino acids. V trimming: 4 bases; J trimming: 0 bases; junction bases outside the gene matches: 8. Germline V lookup: CDR1 LGHDT, CDR2 YNNKEL (reference sequence).

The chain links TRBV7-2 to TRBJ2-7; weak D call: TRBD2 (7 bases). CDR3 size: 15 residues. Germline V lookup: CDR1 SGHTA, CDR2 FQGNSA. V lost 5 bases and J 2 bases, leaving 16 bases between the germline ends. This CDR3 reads CASSTRGGNTYEQYF. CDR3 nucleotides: TGTGCCAGCAGCACGAGGGGGGGGAATACCTACGAGCAGTACTTC.

CDR3 amino acids: CARGQPYTF. As DNA, the CDR3 is TGTGCCAGGGGACAGCCCTACACCTTC. V gene TRBV2 combines with J gene TRBJ1-2; 7 nucleotides agree with TRBD1. This CDR3 is built from 9 residues. Germline CDR1 reads SNHLY; CDR2 reads FYNNEI. V was pared by 9 bases and J by 10 bases, with 2 bases of the junction left unmatched.

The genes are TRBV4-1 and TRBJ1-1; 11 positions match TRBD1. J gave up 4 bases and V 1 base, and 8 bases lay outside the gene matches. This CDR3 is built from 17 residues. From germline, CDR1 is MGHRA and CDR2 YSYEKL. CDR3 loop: CASSQGSDRGHGTEAFF. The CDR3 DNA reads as TGCGCCAGCAGCCAAGGGTCGGACAGGGGGCACGGCACTGAAGCTTTCTTT.

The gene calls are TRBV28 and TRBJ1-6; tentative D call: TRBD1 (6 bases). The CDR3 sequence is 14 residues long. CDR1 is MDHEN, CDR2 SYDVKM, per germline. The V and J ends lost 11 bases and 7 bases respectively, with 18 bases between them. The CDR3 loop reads CAARGGRGNSPLHF. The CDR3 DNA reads TGTGCCGCCCGGGGGGGGCGAGGAAATTCACCCCTCCACTTT.

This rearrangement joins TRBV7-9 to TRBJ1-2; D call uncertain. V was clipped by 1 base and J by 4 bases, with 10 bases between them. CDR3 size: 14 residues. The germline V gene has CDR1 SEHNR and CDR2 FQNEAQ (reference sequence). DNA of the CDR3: TGTGCCAGCAGCTTAGATGTCCCGGGCTATGGCTACACCTTC. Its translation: CASSLDVPGYGYTF.

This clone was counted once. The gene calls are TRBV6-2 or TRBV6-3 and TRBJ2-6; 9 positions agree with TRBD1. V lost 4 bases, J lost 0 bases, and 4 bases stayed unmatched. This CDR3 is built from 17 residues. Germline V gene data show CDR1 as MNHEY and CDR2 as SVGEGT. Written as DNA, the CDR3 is TGTGCCAGCAGTTGGGACAGGGATTACTCTGGGGCCAACGTCCTGACTTTC. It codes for CASSWDRDYSGANVLTF.

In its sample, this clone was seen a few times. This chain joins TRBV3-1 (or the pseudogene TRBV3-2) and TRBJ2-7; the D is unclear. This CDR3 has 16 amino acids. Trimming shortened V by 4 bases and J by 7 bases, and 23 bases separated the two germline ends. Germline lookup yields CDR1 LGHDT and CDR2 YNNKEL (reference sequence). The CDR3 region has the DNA TGTGCCAGCAGCCTCCACAGTGACCCAGTGATGGCGGAGCAGTACTTC. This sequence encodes CASSLHSDPVMAEQYF.

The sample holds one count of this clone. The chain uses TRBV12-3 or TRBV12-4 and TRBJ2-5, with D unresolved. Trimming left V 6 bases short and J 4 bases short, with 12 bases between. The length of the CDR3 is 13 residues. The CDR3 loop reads CASSQAGAETQYF. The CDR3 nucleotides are TGTGCCAGCAGCCAAGCAGGTGCAGAGACCCAGTACTTC.

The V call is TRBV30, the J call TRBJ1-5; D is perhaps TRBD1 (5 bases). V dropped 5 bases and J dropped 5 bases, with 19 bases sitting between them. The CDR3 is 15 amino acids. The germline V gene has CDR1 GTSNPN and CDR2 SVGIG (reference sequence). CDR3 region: CAWAGGAGPHQPQHF. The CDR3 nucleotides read TGTGCCTGGGCTGGTGGGGCAGGGCCCCATCAGCCCCAGCATTTT.

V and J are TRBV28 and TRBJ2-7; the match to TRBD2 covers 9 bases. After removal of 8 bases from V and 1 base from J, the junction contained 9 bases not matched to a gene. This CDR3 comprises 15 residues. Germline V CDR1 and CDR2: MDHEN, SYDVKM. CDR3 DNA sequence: TGTGCCAGCGAGTTTGCTACTAGCGGGTCCTACGAGCAGTACTTC. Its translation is CASEFATSGSYEQYF.

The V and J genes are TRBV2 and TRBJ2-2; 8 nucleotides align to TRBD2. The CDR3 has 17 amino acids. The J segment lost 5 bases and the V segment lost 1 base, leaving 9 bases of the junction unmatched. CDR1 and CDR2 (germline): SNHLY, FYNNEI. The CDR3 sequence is CASSEGAGGPVTGELFF. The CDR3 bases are TGTGCCAGCAGTGAAGGGGCGGGAGGACCTGTTACCGGGGAGCTGTTTTTT. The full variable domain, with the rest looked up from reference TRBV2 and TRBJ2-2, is EPEVTQTPSHQVTQMGQEVILRCVPISNHLYFYWYRQILGQKVEFLVSFYNNEISEKSEIFDDQFSVERPDGSNFTLKIRSTKLEDSAMYFCASSEGAGGPVTGELFFGEGSRLTVL.

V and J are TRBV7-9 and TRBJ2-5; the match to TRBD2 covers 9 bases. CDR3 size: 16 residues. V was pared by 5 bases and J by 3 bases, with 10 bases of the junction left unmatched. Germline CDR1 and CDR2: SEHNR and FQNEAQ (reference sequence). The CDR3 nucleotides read TGTGCCAGCAGCCCATTCTTGCGGGAGGGAGAAGAGACCCAGTACTTC. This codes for CASSPFLREGEETQYF.

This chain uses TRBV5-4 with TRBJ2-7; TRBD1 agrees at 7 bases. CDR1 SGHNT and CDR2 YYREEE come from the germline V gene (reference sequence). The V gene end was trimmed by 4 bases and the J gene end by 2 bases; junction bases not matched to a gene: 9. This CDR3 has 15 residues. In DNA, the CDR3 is TGTGCCAGCAGCCCTGGTAGGGGACAGCCCTACGAGCAGTACTTC. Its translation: CASSPGRGQPYEQYF.

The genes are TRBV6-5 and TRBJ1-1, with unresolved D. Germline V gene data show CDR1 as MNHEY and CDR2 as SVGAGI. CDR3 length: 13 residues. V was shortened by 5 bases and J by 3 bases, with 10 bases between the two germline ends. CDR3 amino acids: CASSPRLDTEAFF. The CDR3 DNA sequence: TGTGCCAGCAGTCCCCGGTTAGACACTGAAGCTTTCTTT.

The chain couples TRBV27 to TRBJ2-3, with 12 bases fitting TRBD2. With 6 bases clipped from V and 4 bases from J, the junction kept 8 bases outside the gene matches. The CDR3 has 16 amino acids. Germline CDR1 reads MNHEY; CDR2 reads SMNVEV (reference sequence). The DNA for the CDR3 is TGTGCCAGCAGCCCCCTCGCTAGCGGGAGGGCAGATACGCAGTATTTT. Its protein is CASSPLASGRADTQYF.

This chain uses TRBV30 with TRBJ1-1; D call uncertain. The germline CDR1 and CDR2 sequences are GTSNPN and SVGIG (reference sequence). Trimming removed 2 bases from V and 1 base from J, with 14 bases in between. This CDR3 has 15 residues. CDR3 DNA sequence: TGTGCCTGGAGTCGTTCCCCGGGTGGGAACACTGAAGCTTTCTTT. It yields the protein CAWSRSPGGNTEAFF.

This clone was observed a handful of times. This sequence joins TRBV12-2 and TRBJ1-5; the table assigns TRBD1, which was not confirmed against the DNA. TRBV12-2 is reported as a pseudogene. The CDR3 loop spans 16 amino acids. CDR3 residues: CASRLRQGSNYQPQHF. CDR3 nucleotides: TGTGCAAGTCGCCTACGACAGGGCTCCAATTATCAGCCCCAGCATTTT.

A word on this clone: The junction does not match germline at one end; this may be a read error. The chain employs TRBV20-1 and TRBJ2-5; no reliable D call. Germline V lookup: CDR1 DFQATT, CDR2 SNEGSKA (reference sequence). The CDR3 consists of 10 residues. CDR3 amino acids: CSARQATQYF. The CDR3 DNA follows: TGCAGTGCTAGACAAGCGACCCAGTACTTC.

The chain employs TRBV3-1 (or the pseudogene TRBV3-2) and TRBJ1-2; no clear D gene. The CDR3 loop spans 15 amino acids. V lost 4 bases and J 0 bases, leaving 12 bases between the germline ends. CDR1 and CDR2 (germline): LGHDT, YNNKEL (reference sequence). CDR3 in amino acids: CASSLMAGANYGYTF. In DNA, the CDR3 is TGTGCCAGCAGCCTAATGGCGGGAGCTAACTATGGCTACACCTTC.

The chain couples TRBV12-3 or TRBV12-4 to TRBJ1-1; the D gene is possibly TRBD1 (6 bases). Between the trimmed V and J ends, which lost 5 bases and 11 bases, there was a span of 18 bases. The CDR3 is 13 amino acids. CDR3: CASSQGTDVKAFF. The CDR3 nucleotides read TGTGCCAGCAGTCAGGGGACCGATGTGAAGGCTTTCTTT.

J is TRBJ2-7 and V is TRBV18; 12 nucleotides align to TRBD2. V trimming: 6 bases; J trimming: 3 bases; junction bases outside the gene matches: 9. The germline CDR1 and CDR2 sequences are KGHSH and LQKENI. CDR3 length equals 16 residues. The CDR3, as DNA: TGTGCCAGCTCCCCCAGGACTAGCGGGGACCTCTACGAGCAGTACTTC. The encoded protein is CASSPRTSGDLYEQYF. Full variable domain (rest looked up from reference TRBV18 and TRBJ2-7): NAGVMQNPRHLVRRRGQEARLRCSPMKGHSHVYWYRQLPEEGLKFMVYLQKENIIDESGMPKERFSAEFPKEGPSILRIQQVVRGDSAAYFCASSPRTSGDLYEQYFGPGTRLTVT.

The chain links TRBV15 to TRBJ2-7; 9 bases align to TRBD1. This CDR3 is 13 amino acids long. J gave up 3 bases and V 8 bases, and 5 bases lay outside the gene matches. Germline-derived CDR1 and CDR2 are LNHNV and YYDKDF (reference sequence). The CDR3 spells CATARDRVYEQYF. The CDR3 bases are TGTGCCACCGCCCGGGACAGGGTCTACGAGCAGTACTTC.

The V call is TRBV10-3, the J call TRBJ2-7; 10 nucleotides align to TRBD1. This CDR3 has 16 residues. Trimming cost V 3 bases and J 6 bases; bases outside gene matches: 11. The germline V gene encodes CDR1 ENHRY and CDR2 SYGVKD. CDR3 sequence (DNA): TGTGCCATCAGTGAAGGGGGGGGACAGGGGAGGTTCGAGCAGTACTTC. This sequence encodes CAISEGGGQGRFEQYF.

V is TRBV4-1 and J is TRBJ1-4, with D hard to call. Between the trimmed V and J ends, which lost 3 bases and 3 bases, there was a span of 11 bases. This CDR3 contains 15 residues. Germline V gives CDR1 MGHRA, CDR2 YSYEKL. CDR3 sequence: CASSHEGRANEKLFF. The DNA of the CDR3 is TGCGCCAGCAGCCACGAAGGGCGGGCTAATGAAAAACTGTTTTTT.

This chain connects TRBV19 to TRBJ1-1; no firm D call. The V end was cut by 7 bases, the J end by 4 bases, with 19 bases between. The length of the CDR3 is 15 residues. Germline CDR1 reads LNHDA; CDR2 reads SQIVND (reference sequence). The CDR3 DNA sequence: TGTGCCAGTACCAAAACCACAATATTGCCCACTGAAGCTTTCTTT. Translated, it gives CASTKTTILPTEAFF.